This T cell receptor (beta chain) was documented in a study of blood T cell repertoires in COVID-19. Study overall: PBMCs, B-cell-depleted T cells, or T cells provided the cDNA or gDNA that made up the material.

Source study methods: Nucleated cell number was recorded as an estimate derived from reference gene primer amplification. Data came from immunoSEQ multiplex PCR; TCRdb stores just in-frame clones and leaves some out. D and trimming were read from the DNA, whereas the V and J calls and clone size are those reported in that table. The sample lists 100,000 to 120,000 clones; 82% were seen once. This CDR3 has 17 amino acids. Trimming took 5 bases from V and 0 from J, leaving 14 bases between them. Germline CDR1 is SGHVS and CDR2 is FNYEAQ. The receptor was isolated from a woman aged 55-69 years with acute or convalescent COVID-19. The V gene is TRBV7-6, the J gene TRBJ2-6; no firm D call. Specimen: peripheral blood. The CDR3 DNA reads as TGTGCCAGCAGCCGCCTCGGCGGAAACTCTGGGGCCAACGTCCTGACTTTC. Protein: CASSRLGGNSGANVLTF.